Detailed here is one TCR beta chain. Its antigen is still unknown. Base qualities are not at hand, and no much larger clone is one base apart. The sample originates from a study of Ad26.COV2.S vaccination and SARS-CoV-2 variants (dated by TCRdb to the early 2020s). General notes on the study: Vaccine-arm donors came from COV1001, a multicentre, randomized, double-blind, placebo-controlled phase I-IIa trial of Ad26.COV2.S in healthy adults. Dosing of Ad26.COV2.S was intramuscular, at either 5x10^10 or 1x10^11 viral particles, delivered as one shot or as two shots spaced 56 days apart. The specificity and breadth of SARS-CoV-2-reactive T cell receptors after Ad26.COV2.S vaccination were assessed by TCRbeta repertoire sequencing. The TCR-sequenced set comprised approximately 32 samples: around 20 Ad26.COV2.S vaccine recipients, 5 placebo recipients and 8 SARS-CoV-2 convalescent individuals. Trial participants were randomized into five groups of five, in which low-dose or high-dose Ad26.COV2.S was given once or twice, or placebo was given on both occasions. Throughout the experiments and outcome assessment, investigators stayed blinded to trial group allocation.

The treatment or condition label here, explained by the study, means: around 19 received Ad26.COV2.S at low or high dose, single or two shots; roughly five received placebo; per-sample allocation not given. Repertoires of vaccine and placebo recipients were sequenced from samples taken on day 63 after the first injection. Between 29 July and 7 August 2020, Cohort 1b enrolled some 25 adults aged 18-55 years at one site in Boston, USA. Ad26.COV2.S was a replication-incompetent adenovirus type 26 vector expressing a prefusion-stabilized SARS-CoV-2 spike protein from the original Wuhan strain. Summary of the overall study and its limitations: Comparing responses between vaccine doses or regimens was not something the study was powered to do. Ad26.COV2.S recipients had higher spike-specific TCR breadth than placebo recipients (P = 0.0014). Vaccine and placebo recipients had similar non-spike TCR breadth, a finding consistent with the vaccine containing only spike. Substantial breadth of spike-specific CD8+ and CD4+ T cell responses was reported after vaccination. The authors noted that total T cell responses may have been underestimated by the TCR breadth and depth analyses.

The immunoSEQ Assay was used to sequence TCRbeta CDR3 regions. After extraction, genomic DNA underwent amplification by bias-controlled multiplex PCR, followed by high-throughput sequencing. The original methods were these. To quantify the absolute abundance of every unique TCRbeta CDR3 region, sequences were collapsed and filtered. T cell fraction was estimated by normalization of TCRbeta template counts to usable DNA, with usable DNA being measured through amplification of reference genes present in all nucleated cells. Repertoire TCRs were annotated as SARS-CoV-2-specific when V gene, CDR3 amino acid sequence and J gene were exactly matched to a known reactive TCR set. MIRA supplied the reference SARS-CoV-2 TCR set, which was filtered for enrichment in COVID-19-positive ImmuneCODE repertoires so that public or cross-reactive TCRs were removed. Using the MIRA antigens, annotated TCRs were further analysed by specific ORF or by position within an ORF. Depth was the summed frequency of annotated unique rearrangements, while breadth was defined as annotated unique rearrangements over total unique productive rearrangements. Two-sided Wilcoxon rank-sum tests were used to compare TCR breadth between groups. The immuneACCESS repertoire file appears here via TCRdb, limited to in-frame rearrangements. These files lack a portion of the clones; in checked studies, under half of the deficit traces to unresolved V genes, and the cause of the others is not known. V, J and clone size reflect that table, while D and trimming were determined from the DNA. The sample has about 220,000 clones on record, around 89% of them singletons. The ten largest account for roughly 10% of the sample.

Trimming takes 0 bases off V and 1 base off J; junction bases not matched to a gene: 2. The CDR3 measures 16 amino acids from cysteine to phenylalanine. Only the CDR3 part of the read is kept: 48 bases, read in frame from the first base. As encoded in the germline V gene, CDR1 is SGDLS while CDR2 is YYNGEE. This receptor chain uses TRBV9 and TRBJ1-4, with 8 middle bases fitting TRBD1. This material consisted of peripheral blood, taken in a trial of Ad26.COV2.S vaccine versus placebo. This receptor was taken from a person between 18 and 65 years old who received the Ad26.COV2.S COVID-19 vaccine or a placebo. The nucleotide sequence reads TGTGCCAGCAGCGTAGCTGGACAGGGAACTAATGAAAAACTGTTTTTT. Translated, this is CASSVAGQGTNEKLFF.